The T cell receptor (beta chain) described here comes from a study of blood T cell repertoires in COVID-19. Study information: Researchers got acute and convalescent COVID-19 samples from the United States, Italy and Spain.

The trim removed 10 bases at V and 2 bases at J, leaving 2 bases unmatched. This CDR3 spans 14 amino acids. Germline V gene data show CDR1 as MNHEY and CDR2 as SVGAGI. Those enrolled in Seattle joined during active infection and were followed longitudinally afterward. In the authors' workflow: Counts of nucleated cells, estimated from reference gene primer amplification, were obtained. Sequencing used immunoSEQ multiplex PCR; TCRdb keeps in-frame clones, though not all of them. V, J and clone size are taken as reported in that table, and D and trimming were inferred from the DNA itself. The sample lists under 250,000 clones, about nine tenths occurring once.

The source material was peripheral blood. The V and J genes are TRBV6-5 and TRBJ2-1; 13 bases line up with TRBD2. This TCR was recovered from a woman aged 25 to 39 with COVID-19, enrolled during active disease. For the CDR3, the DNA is TGTGCCACAGGGACTAGCGGGACCTACAATGAGCAGTTCTTC. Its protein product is CATGTSGTYNEQFF.